One sample yielded the 23 T cell receptor beta chains listed below, sequenced in a study of blood T cell repertoires in COVID-19 (TCRdb year 2020). The protocol used for the library was the immunoSEQ multiplex PCR assay. TCRdb re-hosts the immuneACCESS table, in-frame sequences only. Its copies lack some clones; in the studies checked, an unresolved V gene accounts for under half of them, and the cause for the rest is not known. The sample table shows some 190,000 clones, and 85% to 90% are seen once. The leading ten clones occupy less than 9% of the sample. Material: peripheral blood. Source of these receptors: a woman aged 55-69 years with acute or convalescent COVID-19.

J is TRBJ2-2 and V is TRBV24-1, with D tentatively TRBD1 (6 bases). The CDR3 length is 16 residues. The V end was cut by 1 base, the J end by 7 bases, with 15 bases between. CDR1 and CDR2 (germline): KGHDR, SFDVKD. CDR3 amino acids: CATSDFTGLGIGELFF. The CDR3 DNA follows: TGTGCCACCAGTGATTTTACAGGGCTAGGGATCGGGGAGCTGTTTTTT.

The V call is TRBV11-2, the J call TRBJ2-1, with D possibly being TRBD2 (7 bases). Germline V gene sequence: CDR1 SGHAT, CDR2 FQNNGV. The V end lost 7 bases, the J end lost 7 bases, and 17 bases lay between the germline ends. The CDR3 totals 14 residues. For the CDR3, the DNA is TGTGCCAGCACCTTGGCCGGGGGGCGGAATGAGCAGTTCTTC. It codes for CASTLAGGRNEQFF.

Only a few counts were recorded for this clone. V and J are TRBV5-1 and TRBJ2-1; 7 bases are shared with TRBD2. The CDR3 totals 15 residues. From germline, CDR1 is SGHRS and CDR2 YFSETQ. V trimming: 6 bases; J trimming: 7 bases; junction bases outside the gene matches: 13. The CDR3 region is CASTPSGAVGNEQFF. The CDR3 nucleotides are TGCGCCAGCACCCCAAGCGGGGCGGTTGGGAATGAGCAGTTCTTC.

This clone was seen a handful of times. The V gene is TRBV29-1, the J gene TRBJ1-5; 9 nucleotides line up with TRBD1. Germline V gene lookup returns CDR1 SQVTM and CDR2 ANQGSEA. The CDR3 consists of 13 residues. J lost 6 bases, V lost 2 bases, and 2 bases had no gene match. The DNA of the CDR3 is TGCAGCGTTGAACCGGGACAGGGTCAGCCCCAGCATTTT. As protein: CSVEPGQGQPQHF.

This sequence joins TRBV10-3 and TRBJ1-5, with a possible D match to TRBD1 (5 bases). V was clipped by 2 bases and J by 11 bases, with 19 bases between them. The CDR3 runs to 15 residues. Germline V CDR1 and CDR2: ENHRY, SYGVKD. The CDR3 reads CAISEGGGSKSSQHF. The CDR3 bases are TGTGCCATCAGTGAGGGGGGGGGATCCAAGAGCTCCCAGCATTTT.

The chain uses TRBV6-1 and TRBJ1-1, with D tentatively TRBD1 (6 bases). Germline V gene lookup returns CDR1 MNHNS and CDR2 SASEGT. This CDR3 has 13 residues. The V end lost 1 base, the J end lost 10 bases, and 13 bases lay between the germline ends. The CDR3 loop reads CASSEGGGGRAFF. The CDR3 DNA is TGTGCCAGCAGTGAAGGAGGGGGGGGCCGAGCTTTCTTT.

CDR3 bases: TGTGCCAGCAGTCGACAGGGGACCAAAAACATTCAGTACTTC. This translates into CASSRQGTKNIQYF. V is TRBV28 and J is TRBJ2-4; 8 bases map to TRBD1. Germline V lookup: CDR1 MDHEN, CDR2 SYDVKM. The V gene end was trimmed by 5 bases and the J gene end by 2 bases; junction bases not matched to a gene: 2. This CDR3 is 14 amino acids long.

The chain couples TRBV24-1 to TRBJ2-1; 7 bases map to TRBD1. V shed 5 bases, J shed 4 bases, and the junction held 16 bases outside the gene matches. The CDR3 sequence is 18 residues long. Germline values: CDR1 KGHDR, CDR2 SFDVKD. The CDR3 DNA sequence: TGTGCCACCAGTGCCCTCACGGGCGCAGGGGGTACATACAATGAGCAGTTCTTC. Protein product: CATSALTGAGGTYNEQFF.

This clone was counted only a few times. The genes are TRBV13 and TRBJ2-7; the match to TRBD2 covers 11 bases. In germline, CDR1 is PRHDT, CDR2 FYEKMQ (reference sequence). V dropped 5 bases and J dropped 1; count of bases not matched to a gene: 7. CDR3 length equals 16 residues. This chain's CDR3 is CASSPGGLADSYEQYV. For the CDR3, the DNA is TGTGCCAGCAGCCCAGGGGGACTAGCGGATTCCTACGAGCAGTACGTC.

V and J are TRBV7-8 and TRBJ2-3, with TRBD2 as a possible D gene (6 bases). CDR1 and CDR2 from the germline V gene are SGHVS and FQNEAQ. Trimming pared 6 bases from V and 0 bases from J, leaving 16 bases between. The CDR3 loop spans 16 amino acids. This CDR3 is CASREARAGSTDTQYF. CDR3 DNA sequence: TGTGCCAGCAGGGAGGCGAGGGCGGGGAGCACAGATACGCAGTATTTT.

This rearrangement joins TRBV29-1 to TRBJ2-1, with 11 bases aligning to TRBD1. J was trimmed by 7 bases and V by 6 bases; bases with no gene match: 8. The CDR3 has 14 amino acids. Germline assignment: CDR1 SQVTM and CDR2 ANQGSEA. CDR3 in DNA: TGCAGCGTAGAGGACAGGGGGCCGATTAATGAGCAGTTCTTC. Translating gives CSVEDRGPINEQFF.

The V call is TRBV29-1, the J call TRBJ1-2; perhaps TRBD1 as D (6 bases). The CDR3 length is 14 residues. The V end was cut by 3 bases, the J end by 4 bases, with 15 bases between. Germline-derived CDR1 and CDR2 are SQVTM and ANQGSEA. The CDR3 region has the DNA TGCAGCGTTGATGGCTACAGGGACCTCTATGGCTACACCTTC. Translated, it gives CSVDGYRDLYGYTF. Supplemented by reference TRBV29-1 and TRBJ1-2, the full variable domain reads SAVISQKPSRDICQRGTSLTIQCQVDSQVTMMFWYRQQPGQSLTLIATANQGSEATYESGFVIDKFPISRPNLTFSTLTVSNMSPEDSSIYLCSVDGYRDLYGYTFGSGTRLTVV.

The chain has TRBV6-5 and TRBJ1-2; weak D call: TRBD1 (5 bases). The V gene's germline CDR1 is MNHEY and CDR2 SVGAGI. The CDR3 totals 13 residues. The ends were cut back, 7 bases at V and 1 base at J, with 10 bases in the middle. The DNA of the CDR3 is TGTGCCAGCACCCCAGGGATTAACTATGGCTACACCTTC. Residues: CASTPGINYGYTF.

The rearrangement uses TRBV5-1 and TRBJ2-3; D is perhaps TRBD2 (5 bases). This CDR3 is 13 amino acids long. Germline V CDR1 and CDR2: SGHRS, YFSETQ. Trimming cost V 4 bases and J 4 bases, with 10 bases left between them. In DNA, the CDR3 is TGCGCCAGCAGCACGGGAAGCTCAGATACGCAGTATTTT. It specifies CASSTGSSDTQYF.

The V and J genes are TRBV18 and TRBJ2-4, with D possibly matching TRBD2 (5 bases). V lost 4 bases and J lost 8, with 18 bases in between. This CDR3 is 15 amino acids long. From germline, CDR1 is KGHSH and CDR2 LQKENI. CDR3 in DNA: TGTGCCAGCTCACAAGACGGACTCCCGGCAGACATTCAGTACTTC. Translation gives CASSQDGLPADIQYF.

The V gene is TRBV9, the J gene TRBJ1-2, with 7 bases aligning to TRBD1. The CDR3 runs 13 residues. The junction had 7 bases not matched to a gene; V was cut back by 7 bases and J by 4 bases. Germline values: CDR1 SGDLS, CDR2 YYNGEE. The DNA of the CDR3 is TGTGCCAGCCGGGACAGCCACCTCTATGGCTACACCTTC. Translation gives CASRDSHLYGYTF. The full variable domain, in which reference TRBV9 and TRBJ1-2 provide the parts outside the CDR3, is DSGVTQTPKHLITATGQRVTLRCSPRSGDLSVYWYQQSLDQGLQFLIQYYNGEERAKGNILERFSAQQFPDLHSELNLSSLELGDSALYFCASRDSHLYGYTFGSGTRLTVV.

This chain connects TRBV27 to TRBJ1-1, with TRBD1 as a possible D gene (6 bases). The V gene's germline CDR1 is MNHEY and CDR2 SMNVEV (reference sequence). V was shortened by 6 bases and J by 1 base, with 12 bases between the two germline ends. CDR3 length equals 14 residues. The CDR3 nucleotides are TGTGCCAGCAGCTCCTTGACAGGGAACACTGAAGCTTTCTTT. Its translation: CASSSLTGNTEAFF.

V and J are TRBV7-3 and TRBJ2-1, with 7 positions matching TRBD1. The CDR3 loop spans 12 amino acids. The J segment lost 9 bases and the V segment lost 5 bases, leaving 4 bases of the junction unmatched. Germline-derived CDR1 and CDR2 are SGHTA and FQGTGA. As DNA, the CDR3 is TGTGCCAGCAGCACAGGGGTCGGTGAGCAGTTCTTC. This gives the protein CASSTGVGEQFF.

This chain uses TRBV10-3 with TRBJ2-7; 9 nucleotides align to TRBD1. Germline CDR1 reads ENHRY; CDR2 reads SYGVKD. The CDR3 sequence is 12 residues long. J lost 5 bases, V lost 6 bases, and 2 bases had no gene match. The CDR3 DNA reads as TGTGCCATCAGCGGGACAGGGAACGAGCAGTACTTC. Encoded protein: CAISGTGNEQYF.

This rearrangement joins TRBV5-1 to TRBJ2-3; 14 positions match TRBD2. Germline CDR1 reads SGHRS; CDR2 reads YFSETQ. The CDR3 contains 19 residues. J lost 0 bases, V lost 3 bases, and 9 bases had no gene match. This CDR3 reads CASSSGLAGGSSSTDTQYF. CDR3 bases: TGCGCCAGCAGCTCTGGACTAGCGGGGGGTTCCTCTAGCACAGATACGCAGTATTTT.

The chain joins TRBV30 to TRBJ2-2; D might be TRBD2 (6 bases). Germline CDR1 and CDR2: GTSNPN and SVGIG (reference sequence). The CDR3 extends over 14 amino acids. The V end was cut by 2 bases, the J end by 7 bases, with 14 bases between. In nucleotides, the CDR3 is TGTGCCTGGAGTTCACTCGGAGGGGTCGGGGAGCTGTTTTTT. It encodes CAWSSLGGVGELFF.

The CDR3 sequence is CASSQDQNTGELFF. The CDR3 region has the DNA TGTGCCAGCAGCCAAGATCAGAACACCGGGGAGCTGTTTTTT. This chain joins TRBV4-2 and TRBJ2-2; the D is unclear. Germline values: CDR1 LGHNA, CDR2 YNFKEQ. V was shortened by 0 bases and J by 1 base, with 3 bases between the two germline ends. The CDR3 runs 14 residues.

The gene calls are TRBV18 and TRBJ2-1; 11 nucleotides agree with TRBD1. CDR3 size: 15 residues. Trimming removed 3 bases from V and 10 bases from J; junction bases left unmatched: 8. Germline V gives CDR1 KGHSH, CDR2 LQKENI. In nucleotides, the CDR3 is TGTGCCAGCTCACCTTTACCGAGGACAGGGGGCGAGCAGTTCTTC. It encodes CASSPLPRTGGEQFF.